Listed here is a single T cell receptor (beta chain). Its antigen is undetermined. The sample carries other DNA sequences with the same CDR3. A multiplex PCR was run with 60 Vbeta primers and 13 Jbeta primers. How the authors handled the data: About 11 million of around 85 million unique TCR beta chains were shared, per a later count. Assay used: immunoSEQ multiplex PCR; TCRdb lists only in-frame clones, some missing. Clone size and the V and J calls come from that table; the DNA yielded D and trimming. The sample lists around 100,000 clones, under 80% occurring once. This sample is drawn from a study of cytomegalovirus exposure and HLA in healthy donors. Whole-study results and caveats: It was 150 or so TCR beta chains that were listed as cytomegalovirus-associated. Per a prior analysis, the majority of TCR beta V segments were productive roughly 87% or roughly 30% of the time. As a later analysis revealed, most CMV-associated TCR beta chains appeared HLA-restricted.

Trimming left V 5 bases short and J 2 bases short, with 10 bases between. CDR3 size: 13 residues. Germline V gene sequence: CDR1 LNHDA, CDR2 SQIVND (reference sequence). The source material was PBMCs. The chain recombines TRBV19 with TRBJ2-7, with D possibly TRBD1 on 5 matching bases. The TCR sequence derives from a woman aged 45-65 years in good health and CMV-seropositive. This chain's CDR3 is CASSGTGAYEQYF. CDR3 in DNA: TGTGCCAGTAGTGGTACAGGCGCCTACGAGCAGTACTTC.